This record concerns one TCR beta chain sequence. The entry originates in a study of T-cell memory formation after mild COVID-19. From the 5' RACE reads, TCRdb called clonotypes with MiXCR, one entry per CDR3 protein. The table has fewer than 250,000 distinct CDR3 sequences, around 25% seen once. Trimming shortened V by 6 bases and J by 1 base, and 12 bases separated the two germline ends. Germline assignment: CDR1 MNHEY and CDR2 SVGAGI. This CDR3 comprises 15 residues. The sample was PBMCs or a T cell subset sorted from them (not recorded which). This TCR derives from an adult woman who had mild COVID-19 (a few samples of this study predate the infection). Cell type and time point are not known. The chain uses TRBV6-5 and TRBJ2-2, with TRBD2 as a possible D gene (5 bases). CDR3 DNA sequence: TGTGCCAGCAGCCTGCAACGGGAGAACACCGGGGAGCTGTTTTTT. This codes for CASSLQRENTGELFF.